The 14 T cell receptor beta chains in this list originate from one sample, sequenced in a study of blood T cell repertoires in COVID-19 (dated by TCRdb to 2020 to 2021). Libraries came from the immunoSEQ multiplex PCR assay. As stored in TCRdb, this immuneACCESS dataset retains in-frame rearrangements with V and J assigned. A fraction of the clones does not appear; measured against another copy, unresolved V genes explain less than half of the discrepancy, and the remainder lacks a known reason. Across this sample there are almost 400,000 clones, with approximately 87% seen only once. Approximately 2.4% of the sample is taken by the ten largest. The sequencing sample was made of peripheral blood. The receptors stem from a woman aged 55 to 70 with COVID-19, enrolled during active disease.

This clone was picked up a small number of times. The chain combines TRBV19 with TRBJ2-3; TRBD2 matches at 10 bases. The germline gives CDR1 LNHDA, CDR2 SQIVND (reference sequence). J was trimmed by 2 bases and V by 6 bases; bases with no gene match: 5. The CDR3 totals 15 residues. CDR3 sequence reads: CASSLSGGITDTQYF. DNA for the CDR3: TGTGCCAGTAGCCTTAGCGGGGGGATCACAGATACGCAGTATTTT.

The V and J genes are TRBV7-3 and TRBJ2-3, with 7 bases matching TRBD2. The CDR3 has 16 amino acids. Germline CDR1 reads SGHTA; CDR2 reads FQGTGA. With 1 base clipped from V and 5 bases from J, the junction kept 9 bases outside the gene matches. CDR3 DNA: TGTGCCAGCAGCTTAATCCGGCGGGGAGGGCAAGATACGCAGTATTTT. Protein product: CASSLIRRGGQDTQYF.

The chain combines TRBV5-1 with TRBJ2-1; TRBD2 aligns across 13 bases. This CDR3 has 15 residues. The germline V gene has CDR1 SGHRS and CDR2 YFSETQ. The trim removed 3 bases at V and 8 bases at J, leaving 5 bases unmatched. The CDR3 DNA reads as TGCGCCAGCAGCTCAACTAGCGGGGGGGCCCATGAGCAGTTCTTC. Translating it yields CASSSTSGGAHEQFF.

The CDR3 nucleotides are TGTGCCAGCAGCTTATTTGCAGGGGGTCATGGCTACACCTTC. It codes for CASSLFAGGHGYTF. The chain joins TRBV7-3 to TRBJ1-2, with TRBD1 matching over 7 bases. V shed 2 bases and J 6 bases; nucleotides not matched to a gene: 6. The CDR3 is made up of 14 amino acids. Germline V lookup: CDR1 SGHTA, CDR2 FQGTGA.

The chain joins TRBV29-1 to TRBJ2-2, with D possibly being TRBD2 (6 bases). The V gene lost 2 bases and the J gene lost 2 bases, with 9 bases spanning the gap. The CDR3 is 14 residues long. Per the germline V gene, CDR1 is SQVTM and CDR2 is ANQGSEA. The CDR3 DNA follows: TGCAGCGTTGAACCGGGAGCCAACACCGGGGAGCTGTTTTTT. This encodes CSVEPGANTGELFF.

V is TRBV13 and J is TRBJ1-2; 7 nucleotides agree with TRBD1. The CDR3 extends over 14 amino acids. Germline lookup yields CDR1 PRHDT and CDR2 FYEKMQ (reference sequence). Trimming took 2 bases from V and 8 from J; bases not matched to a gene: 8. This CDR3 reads CASSLQSGGTGYTF. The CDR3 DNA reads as TGTGCCAGCAGCTTACAGTCAGGGGGTACAGGCTACACCTTC.

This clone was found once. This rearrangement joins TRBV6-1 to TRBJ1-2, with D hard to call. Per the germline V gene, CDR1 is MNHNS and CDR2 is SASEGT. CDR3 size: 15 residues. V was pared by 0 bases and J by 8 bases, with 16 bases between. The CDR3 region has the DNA TGTGCCAGCAGTGAAGCCACATCCGCGCAGGCCGGCTACACCTTC. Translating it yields CASSEATSAQAGYTF.

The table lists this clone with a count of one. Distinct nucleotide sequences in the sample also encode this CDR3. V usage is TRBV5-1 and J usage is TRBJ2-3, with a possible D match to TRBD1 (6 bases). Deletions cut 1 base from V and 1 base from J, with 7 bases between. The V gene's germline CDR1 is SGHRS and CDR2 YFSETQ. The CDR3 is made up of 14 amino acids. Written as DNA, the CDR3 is TGCGCCAGCAGCTTGCCAGGGGGCACAGATACGCAGTATTTT. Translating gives CASSLPGGTDTQYF.

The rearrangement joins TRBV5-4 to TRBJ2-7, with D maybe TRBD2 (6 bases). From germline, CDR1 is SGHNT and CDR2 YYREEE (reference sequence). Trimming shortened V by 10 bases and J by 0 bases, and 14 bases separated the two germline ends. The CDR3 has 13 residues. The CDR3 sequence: CALSGTPSYEQYF. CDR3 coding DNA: TGTGCCTTATCCGGGACTCCCTCCTACGAGCAGTACTTC.

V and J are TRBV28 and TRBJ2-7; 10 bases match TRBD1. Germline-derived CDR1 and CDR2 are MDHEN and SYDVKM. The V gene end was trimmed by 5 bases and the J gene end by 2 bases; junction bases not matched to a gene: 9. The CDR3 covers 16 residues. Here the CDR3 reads CASSIQTGGAPYEQYF. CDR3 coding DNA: TGTGCCAGCAGTATTCAGACAGGGGGCGCCCCCTACGAGCAGTACTTC.

The CDR3 DNA reads as TGTGCCAGCAGCACCCGGGACAGGGGGCTAACACACTACGAGCAGTACTTC. This gives the protein CASSTRDRGLTHYEQYF. The chain combines TRBV7-9 with TRBJ2-7; TRBD1 aligns across 12 bases. CDR3 length: 17 residues. Germline V gene sequence: CDR1 SEHNR, CDR2 FQNEAQ (reference sequence). V shed 5 bases, J shed 3 bases, and the junction held 11 bases outside the gene matches.

The CDR3 coding sequence is TGTGCCAGTAGTATTAGGGGCAGGATGAACACTGAAGCTTTCTTT. Translated, it gives CASSIRGRMNTEAFF. The chain links TRBV19 to TRBJ1-1; D perhaps matches TRBD1 (5 bases). Trimming removed 3 bases at V and 0 bases at J, with 11 bases between. The CDR3 covers 15 residues. Germline CDR1 reads LNHDA; CDR2 reads SQIVND (reference sequence).

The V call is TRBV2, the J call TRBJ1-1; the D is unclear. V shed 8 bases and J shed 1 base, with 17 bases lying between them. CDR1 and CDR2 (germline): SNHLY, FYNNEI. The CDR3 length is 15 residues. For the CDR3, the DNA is TGTGCCAGCTCAGGCGGAGGGTGGGGGAACACTGAAGCTTTCTTT. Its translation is CASSGGGWGNTEAFF.

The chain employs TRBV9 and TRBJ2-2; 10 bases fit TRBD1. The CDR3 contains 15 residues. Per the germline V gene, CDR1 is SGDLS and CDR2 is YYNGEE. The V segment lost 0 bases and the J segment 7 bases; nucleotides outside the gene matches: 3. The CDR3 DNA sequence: TGTGCCAGCAGCGTAGTGACAGGGGGCGGCGGGGAGCTGTTTTTT. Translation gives CASSVVTGGGGELFF. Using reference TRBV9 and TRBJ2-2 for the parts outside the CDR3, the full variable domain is DSGVTQTPKHLITATGQRVTLRCSPRSGDLSVYWYQQSLDQGLQFLIQYYNGEERAKGNILERFSAQQFPDLHSELNLSSLELGDSALYFCASSVVTGGGGELFFGEGSRLTVL.